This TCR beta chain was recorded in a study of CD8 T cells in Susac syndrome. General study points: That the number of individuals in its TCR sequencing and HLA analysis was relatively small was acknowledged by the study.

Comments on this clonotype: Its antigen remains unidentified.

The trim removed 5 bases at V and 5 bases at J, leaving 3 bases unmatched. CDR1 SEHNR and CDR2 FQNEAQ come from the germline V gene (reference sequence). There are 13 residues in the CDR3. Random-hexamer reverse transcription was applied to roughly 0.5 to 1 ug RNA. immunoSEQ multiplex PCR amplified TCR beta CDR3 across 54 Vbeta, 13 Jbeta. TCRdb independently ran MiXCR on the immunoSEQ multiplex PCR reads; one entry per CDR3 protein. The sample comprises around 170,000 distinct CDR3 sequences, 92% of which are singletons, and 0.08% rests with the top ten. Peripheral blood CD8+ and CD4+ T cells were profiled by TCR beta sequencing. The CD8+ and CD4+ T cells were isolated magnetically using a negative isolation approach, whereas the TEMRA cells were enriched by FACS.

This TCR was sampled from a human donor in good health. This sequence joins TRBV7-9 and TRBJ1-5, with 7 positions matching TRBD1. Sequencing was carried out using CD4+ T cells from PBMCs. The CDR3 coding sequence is TGTGCCAGCAGCGTAGACAGGGATCAGCCCCAGCATTTT. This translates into CASSVDRDQPQHF.